These T cell receptor beta chains were read from a single sample in a study of T cell responses to AZD1222 COVID-19 vaccine. Clones were sequenced by immunoSEQ multiplex PCR, and TCRdb holds only the in-frame ones, with some missing. The table includes around 170,000 clones, 80% to 95% detected once. The sequences come from peripheral blood, collected on day 0 of AZD1222 vaccination. The receptors come from an adult in good health. Each CDR3 is given with its conserved first and last residue. The D gene is left open where the match is weak. Only some rows state a clone size, as once, few, many or a class for expanded clones.

D gene	V gene	clone size	J gene	CDR3 protein	CDR3 DNA
NA	TRBV7-2	NA	TRBJ2-5	CASSLGLAQETQYF	TGTGCCAGCAGCTTAGGGCTGGCCCAAGAGACCCAGTACTTC
NA	TRBV5-8	NA	TRBJ1-2	CASTPRGGDRYGYTF	TGTGCCAGCACCCCGAGGGGGGGCGACCGCTATGGCTACACCTTC
TRBD1	TRBV6-5	NA	TRBJ1-1	CATSRQGDTEAFF	TGTGCCACCTCCCGACAGGGCGACACTGAAGCTTTCTTT
NA	TRBV7-2	NA	TRBJ2-7	CASSLGPGGYEQYF	TGTGCCAGCAGCTTAGGCCCAGGGGGGTACGAGCAGTACTTC
NA	TRBV16	once	TRBJ1-4	CASSQSMTAATNEKLFF	TGTGCCAGCAGCCAATCGATGACAGCGGCAACTAATGAAAAACTGTTTTTT
NA	TRBV6-5	NA	TRBJ1-1	CASSYSAGPGTEAFF	TGTGCCAGCAGTTACTCAGCAGGGCCTGGGACTGAAGCTTTCTTT
NA	TRBV14	NA	TRBJ2-7	CASSPRKKHYEQYF	TGTGCCAGCAGCCCCCGGAAGAAGCACTACGAGCAGTACTTC
NA	TRBV3-1/TRBV3-2	NA	TRBJ1-1	CASSRSGEAFF	TGTGCCAGCAGCCGTTCGGGTGAAGCTTTCTTT
TRBD1	TRBV30	NA	TRBJ1-2	CAWSFPGGALYGYTF	TGTGCCTGGAGCTTCCCAGGGGGGGCCCTCTATGGCTACACCTTC
TRBD2	TRBV19	NA	TRBJ2-7	CASSMTGGSTYEQYF	TGTGCCAGTAGTATGACTGGCGGGAGTACGTACGAGCAGTACTTC
NA	TRBV5-1	few	TRBJ1-3	CASSTGGSGNTIYF	TGCGCCAGCAGCACCGGGGGCTCAGGAAACACCATATATTTT
NA	TRBV19	NA	TRBJ2-1	CASKRSVLSYNEQFF	TGTGCCAGTAAGAGGTCGGTTTTATCCTACAATGAGCAGTTCTTC
NA	TRBV15	few	TRBJ1-1	CATSREFLAEAFF	TGTGCCACCAGCAGAGAATTCTTGGCTGAAGCTTTCTTT
NA	TRBV19	NA	TRBJ1-5	CASSLPGVQQPQHF	TGTGCCAGTAGTCTCCCAGGGGTCCAACAGCCCCAGCATTTT
NA	TRBV28	once	TRBJ1-5	CASSNKRISNQPQHF	TGTGCCAGCTCCAATAAACGGATTAGCAATCAGCCCCAGCATTTT
TRBD1	TRBV10-3	NA	TRBJ1-5	CAISDGQVYQPQHF	TGTGCCATCAGTGATGGACAGGTATATCAGCCCCAGCATTTT
NA	TRBV2	NA	TRBJ2-7	CASSEVDEQYF	TGTGCCAGCAGTGAAGTTGACGAGCAGTACTTC